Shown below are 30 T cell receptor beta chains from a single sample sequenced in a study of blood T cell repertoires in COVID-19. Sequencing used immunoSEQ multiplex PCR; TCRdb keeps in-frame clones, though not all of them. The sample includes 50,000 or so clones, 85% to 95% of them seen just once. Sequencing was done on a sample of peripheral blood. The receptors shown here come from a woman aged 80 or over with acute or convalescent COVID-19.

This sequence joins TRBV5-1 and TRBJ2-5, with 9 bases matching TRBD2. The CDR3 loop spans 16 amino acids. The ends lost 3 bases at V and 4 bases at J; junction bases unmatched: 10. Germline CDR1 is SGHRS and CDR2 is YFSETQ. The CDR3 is CASSSTASGMTETQYF. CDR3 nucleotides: TGCGCCAGCAGCTCGACGGCTAGCGGGATGACAGAGACCCAGTACTTC.

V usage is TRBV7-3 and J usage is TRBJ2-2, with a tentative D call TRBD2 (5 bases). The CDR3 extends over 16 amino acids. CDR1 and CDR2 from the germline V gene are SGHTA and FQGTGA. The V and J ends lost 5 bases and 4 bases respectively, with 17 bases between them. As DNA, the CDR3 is TGTGCCAGCAGCCCACCGGGCGGGTCGGTCACCGGGGAGCTGTTTTTT. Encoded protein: CASSPPGGSVTGELFF.

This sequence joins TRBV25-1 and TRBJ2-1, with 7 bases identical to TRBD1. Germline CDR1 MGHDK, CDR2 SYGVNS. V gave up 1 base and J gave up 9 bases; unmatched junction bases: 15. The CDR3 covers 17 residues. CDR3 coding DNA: TGTGCCAGCAGTGAATCCCGGGACAGTTTTAGATCTATTGAGCAGTTCTTC. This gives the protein CASSESRDSFRSIEQFF.

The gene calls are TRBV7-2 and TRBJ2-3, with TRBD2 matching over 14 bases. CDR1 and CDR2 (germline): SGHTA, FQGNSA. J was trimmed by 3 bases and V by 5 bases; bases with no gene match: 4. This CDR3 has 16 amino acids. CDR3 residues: CASSKGLAGETDTQYF. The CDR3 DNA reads TGTGCCAGCAGCAAGGGACTAGCGGGAGAGACAGATACGCAGTATTTT. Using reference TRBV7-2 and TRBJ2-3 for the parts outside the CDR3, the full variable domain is GAGVSQSPSNKVTEKGKDVELRCDPISGHTALYWYRQSLGQGLEFLIYFQGNSAPDKSGLPSDRFSAERTGGSVSTLTIQRTQQEDSAVYLCASSKGLAGETDTQYFGPGTRLTVL.

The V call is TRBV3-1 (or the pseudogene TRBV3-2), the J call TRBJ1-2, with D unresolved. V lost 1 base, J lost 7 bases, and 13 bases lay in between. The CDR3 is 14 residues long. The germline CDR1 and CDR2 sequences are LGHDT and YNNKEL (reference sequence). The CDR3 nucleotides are TGTGCCAGCAGCCAAGGAGCCAGGTCCTCTGGCTACACCTTC. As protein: CASSQGARSSGYTF.

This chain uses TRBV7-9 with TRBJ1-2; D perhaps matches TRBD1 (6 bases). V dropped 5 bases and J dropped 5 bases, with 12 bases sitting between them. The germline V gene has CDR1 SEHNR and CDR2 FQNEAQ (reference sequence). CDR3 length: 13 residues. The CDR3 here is CASSTQGFYGYTF. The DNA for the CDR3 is TGTGCCAGCAGCACACAGGGCTTTTATGGCTACACCTTC.

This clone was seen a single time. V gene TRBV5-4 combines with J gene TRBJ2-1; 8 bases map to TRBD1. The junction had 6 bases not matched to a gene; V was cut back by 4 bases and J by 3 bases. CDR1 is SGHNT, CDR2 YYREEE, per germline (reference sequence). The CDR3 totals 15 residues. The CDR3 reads CASSQDRDLYNEQFF. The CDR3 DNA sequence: TGTGCCAGCAGCCAGGACAGGGACCTCTACAATGAGCAGTTCTTC.

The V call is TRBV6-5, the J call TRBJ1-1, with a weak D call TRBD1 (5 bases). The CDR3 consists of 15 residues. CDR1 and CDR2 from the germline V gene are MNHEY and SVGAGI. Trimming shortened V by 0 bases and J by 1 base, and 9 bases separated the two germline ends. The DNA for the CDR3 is TGTGCCAGCAGTTACTCCGCAGGGAAGAACACTGAAGCTTTCTTT. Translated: CASSYSAGKNTEAFF.

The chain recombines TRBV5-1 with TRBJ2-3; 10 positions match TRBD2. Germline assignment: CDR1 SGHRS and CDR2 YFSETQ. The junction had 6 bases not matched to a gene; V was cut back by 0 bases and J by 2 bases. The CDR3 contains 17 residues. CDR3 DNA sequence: TGCGCCAGCAGCTTGGCCCCACTAGCGGGACACACAGATACGCAGTATTTT. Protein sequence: CASSLAPLAGHTDTQYF. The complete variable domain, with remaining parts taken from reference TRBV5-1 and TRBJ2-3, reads KAGVTQTPRYLIKTRGQQVTLSCSPISGHRSVSWYQQTPGQGLQFLFEYFSETQRNKGNFPGRFSGRQFSNSRSEMNVSTLELGDSALYLCASSLAPLAGHTDTQYFGPGTRLTVL.

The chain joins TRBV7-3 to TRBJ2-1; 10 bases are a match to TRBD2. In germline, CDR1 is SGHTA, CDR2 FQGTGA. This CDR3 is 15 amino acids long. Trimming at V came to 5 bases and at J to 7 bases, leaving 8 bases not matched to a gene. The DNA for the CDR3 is TGTGCCAGCAGCCTTGCTAGCGGGAGTTCAAATGAGCAGTTCTTC. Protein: CASSLASGSSNEQFF.

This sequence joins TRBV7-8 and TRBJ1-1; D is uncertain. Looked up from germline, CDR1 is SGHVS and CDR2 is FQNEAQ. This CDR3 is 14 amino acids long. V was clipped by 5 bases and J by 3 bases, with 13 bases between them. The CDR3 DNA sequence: TGTGCCAGCAGCCGCCCGGCAGGCCACACTGAAGCTTTCTTT. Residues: CASSRPAGHTEAFF.

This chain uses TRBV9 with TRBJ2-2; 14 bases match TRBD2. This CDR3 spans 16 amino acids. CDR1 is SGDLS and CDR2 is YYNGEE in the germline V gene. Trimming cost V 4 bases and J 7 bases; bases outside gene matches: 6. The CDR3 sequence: CASSPGGTSGSGELFF. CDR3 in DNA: TGTGCCAGCAGCCCCGGGGGGACTAGCGGGAGCGGGGAGCTGTTTTTT.

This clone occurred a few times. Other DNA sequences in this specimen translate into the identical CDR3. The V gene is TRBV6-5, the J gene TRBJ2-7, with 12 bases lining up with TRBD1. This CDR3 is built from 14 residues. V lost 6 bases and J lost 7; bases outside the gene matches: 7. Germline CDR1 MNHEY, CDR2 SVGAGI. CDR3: CASSPGQGAGEQYF. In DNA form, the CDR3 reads TGTGCCAGCAGCCCGGGACAGGGGGCGGGGGAGCAGTACTTC.

CDR3 residues: CAATGGTGALGNTEAFF. CDR3 sequence (DNA): TGTGCCGCCACGGGCGGGACAGGAGCGTTGGGGAACACTGAAGCTTTCTTT. The V and J genes are TRBV10-3 and TRBJ1-1, with TRBD1 matching over 8 bases. Per germline, CDR1 ENHRY and CDR2 SYGVKD. The CDR3 consists of 17 residues. J gave up 1 base and V 11 bases, and 18 bases lay outside the gene matches.

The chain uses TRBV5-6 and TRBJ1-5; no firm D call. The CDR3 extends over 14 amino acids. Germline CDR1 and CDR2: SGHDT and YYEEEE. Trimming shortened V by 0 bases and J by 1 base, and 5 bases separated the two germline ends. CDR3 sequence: CASSLDRSNQPQHF. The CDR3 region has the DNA TGTGCCAGCAGCTTGGACAGAAGCAATCAGCCCCAGCATTTT.

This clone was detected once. The CDR3 reads CASSPTGVHEQYF. CDR3 in DNA: TGCGCCAGCAGCCCTACAGGGGTCCACGAGCAGTACTTC. This sequence joins TRBV4-3 and TRBJ2-7, with TRBD1 matching 7 bases. This CDR3 contains 13 residues. From germline, CDR1 is LGHNA and CDR2 YSLEER. V shed 4 bases and J 5 bases; nucleotides not matched to a gene: 5.

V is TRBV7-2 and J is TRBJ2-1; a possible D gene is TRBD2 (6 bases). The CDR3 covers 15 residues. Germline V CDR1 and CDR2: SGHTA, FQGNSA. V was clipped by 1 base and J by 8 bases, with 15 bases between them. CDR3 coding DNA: TGTGCCAGCAGCTTAGGGAGGAGGGGCTCGGATGAGCAGTTCTTC. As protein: CASSLGRRGSDEQFF.

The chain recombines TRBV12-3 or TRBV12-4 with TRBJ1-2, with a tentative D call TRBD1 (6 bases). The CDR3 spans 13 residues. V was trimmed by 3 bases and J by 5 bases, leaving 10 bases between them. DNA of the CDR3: TGTGCCAGCAGTTTGTACAGGGAGTATGGCTACACCTTC. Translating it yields CASSLYREYGYTF.

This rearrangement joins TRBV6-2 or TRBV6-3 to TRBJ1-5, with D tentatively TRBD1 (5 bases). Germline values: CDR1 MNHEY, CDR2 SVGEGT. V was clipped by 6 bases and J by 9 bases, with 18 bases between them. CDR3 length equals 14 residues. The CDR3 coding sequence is TGTGCCAGCAGCCTAACAGGCCCAGGTGGGCCCCAGCATTTT. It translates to CASSLTGPGGPQHF.

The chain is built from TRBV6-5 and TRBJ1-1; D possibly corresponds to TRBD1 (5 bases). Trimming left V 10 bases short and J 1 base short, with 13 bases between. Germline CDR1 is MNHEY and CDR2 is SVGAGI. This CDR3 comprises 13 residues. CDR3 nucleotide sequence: TGTGCCACCGCCGGGCAGGGGAACACTGAAGCTTTCTTT. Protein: CATAGQGNTEAFF.

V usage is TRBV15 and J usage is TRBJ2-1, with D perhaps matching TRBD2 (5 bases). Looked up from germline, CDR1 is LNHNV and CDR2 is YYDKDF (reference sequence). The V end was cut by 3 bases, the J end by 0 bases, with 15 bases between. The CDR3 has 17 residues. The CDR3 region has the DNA TGTGCCACCAGCAGTGAGGGCGTTTTCAGCTCCTACAATGAGCAGTTCTTC. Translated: CATSSEGVFSSYNEQFF.

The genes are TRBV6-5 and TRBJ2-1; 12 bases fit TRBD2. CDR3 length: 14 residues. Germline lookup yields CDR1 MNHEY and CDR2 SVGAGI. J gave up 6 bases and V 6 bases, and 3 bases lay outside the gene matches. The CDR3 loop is CASRRLAGVNEQFF. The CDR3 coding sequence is TGTGCCAGCAGAAGACTAGCGGGAGTCAATGAGCAGTTCTTC.

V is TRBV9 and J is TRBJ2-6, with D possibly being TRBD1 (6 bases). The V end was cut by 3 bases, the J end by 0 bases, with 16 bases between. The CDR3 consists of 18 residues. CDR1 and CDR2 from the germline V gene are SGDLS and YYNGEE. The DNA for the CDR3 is TGTGCCAGCAGCGGGACGGCTGACAGGAGCTCTGGGGCCAACGTCCTGACTTTC. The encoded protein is CASSGTADRSSGANVLTF.

The CDR3 loop reads CASSKGDGQKICSPLHF. In DNA, the CDR3 is TGTGCCAGCAGCAAAGGGGACGGACAGAAGATATGTTCACCCCTCCACTTT. This sequence joins TRBV21-1 and TRBJ1-6; TRBD1, as called in the table, went unchecked against the DNA. TRBV21-1 is reported as a pseudogene. The CDR3 spans 17 residues.

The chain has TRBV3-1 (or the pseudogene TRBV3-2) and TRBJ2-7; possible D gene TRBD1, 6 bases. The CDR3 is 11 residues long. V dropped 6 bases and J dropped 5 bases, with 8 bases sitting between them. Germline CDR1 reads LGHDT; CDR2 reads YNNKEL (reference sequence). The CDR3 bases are TGTGCCAGCAGACAGGGCCACGAGCAGTACTTC. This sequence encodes CASRQGHEQYF.

The CDR3 DNA follows: TGTGCCAGCTCGACAGGATCCTACGAGCAGTACTTC. Encoded protein: CASSTGSYEQYF. The chain links TRBV5-6 to TRBJ2-7, with D perhaps matching TRBD1 (6 bases). V was cut by 7 bases and J by 1 base, with 9 bases left in between. CDR3 length: 12 residues. Germline CDR1 and CDR2: SGHDT and YYEEEE. The variable domain in full, with the rest retrieved from reference TRBV5-6 and TRBJ2-7, is DAGVTQSPTHLIKTRGQQVTLRCSPKSGHDTVSWYQQALGQGPQFIFQYYEEEERQRGNFPDRFSGHQFPNYSSELNVNALLLGDSALYLCASSTGSYEQYFGPGTRLTVT.

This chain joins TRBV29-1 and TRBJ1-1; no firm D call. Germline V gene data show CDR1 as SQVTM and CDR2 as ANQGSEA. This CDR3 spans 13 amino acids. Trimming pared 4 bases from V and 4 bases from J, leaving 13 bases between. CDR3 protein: CSVVQTWPTEAFF. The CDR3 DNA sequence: TGCAGCGTTGTCCAAACGTGGCCCACTGAAGCTTTCTTT.

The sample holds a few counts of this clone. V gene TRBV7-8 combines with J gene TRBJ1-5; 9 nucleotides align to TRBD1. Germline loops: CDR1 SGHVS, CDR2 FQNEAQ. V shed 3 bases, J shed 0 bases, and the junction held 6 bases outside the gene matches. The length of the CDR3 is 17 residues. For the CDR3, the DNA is TGTGCCAGCAGCTTGAGGACAGGGGCTTATAGCAATCAGCCCCAGCATTTT. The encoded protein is CASSLRTGAYSNQPQHF.

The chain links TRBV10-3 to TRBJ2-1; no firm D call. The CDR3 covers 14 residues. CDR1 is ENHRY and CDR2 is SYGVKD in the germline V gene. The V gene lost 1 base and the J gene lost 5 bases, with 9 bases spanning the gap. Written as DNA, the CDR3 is TGTGCCATCAGTGAGTGGTTAGCTAACAATGAGCAGTTCTTC. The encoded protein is CAISEWLANNEQFF.

The CDR3, as DNA: TGTGCCAGCAGTGAAAGGAGGGCCGACACCGGGGAGCTGTTTTTT. Amino acid sequence: CASSERRADTGELFF. The chain uses TRBV2 and TRBJ2-2; TRBD2 might be the D (6 bases). Germline V CDR1 and CDR2: SNHLY, FYNNEI. V was shortened by 2 bases and J by 3 bases, with 10 bases between the two germline ends. The CDR3 is 15 residues long.